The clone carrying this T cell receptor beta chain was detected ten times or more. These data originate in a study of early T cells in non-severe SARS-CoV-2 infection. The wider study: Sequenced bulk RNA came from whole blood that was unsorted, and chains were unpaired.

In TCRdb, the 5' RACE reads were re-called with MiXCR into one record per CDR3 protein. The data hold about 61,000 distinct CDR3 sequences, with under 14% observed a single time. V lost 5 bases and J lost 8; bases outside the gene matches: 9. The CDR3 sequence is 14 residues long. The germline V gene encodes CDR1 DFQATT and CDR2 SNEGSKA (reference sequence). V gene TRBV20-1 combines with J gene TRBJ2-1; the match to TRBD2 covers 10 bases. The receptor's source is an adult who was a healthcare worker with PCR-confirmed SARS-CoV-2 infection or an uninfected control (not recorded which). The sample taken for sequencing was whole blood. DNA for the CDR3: TGCAGTGCTCCACGCAGCGGGGGGGCCTATGAGCAGTTCTTC. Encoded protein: CSAPRSGGAYEQFF.